The 19 T cell receptor beta chains listed next were all sequenced from one sample in a study of blood T cell repertoires in COVID-19. The table came from immunoSEQ multiplex PCR; TCRdb's copy has only in-frame clones and leaves some out. Found here are roughly 63,000 clones, 74% of them singletons; the top ten hold about 30%. The specimen sequenced was peripheral blood. The source of these receptors is a woman of 80 years or more with acute or convalescent COVID-19.

The chain is built from TRBV29-1 and TRBJ2-3, with no clear D. CDR3 size: 11 residues. CDR1 is SQVTM, CDR2 ANQGSEA, per germline. Trimming pared 2 bases from V and 5 bases from J, leaving 5 bases between. Here the CDR3 DNA reads TGCAGCGTTGAATTCGTAGATACGCAGTATTTT. It specifies CSVEFVDTQYF.

The chain recombines TRBV2 with TRBJ2-1, with 9 bases matching TRBD1. Germline V gene sequence: CDR1 SNHLY, CDR2 FYNNEI. CDR3 size: 15 residues. With V trimmed by 6 bases and J by 7 bases, 10 bases remained unmatched. The CDR3 bases are TGTGCCAGCAGACTTACAGGGGGCGCCGGGAATGAGCAGTTCTTC. Its protein is CASRLTGGAGNEQFF.

The V gene is TRBV5-4, the J gene TRBJ1-2; D is unclear. The CDR3 runs to 14 residues. Trimming cost V 2 bases and J 4 bases, with 12 bases left between them. The V gene's germline CDR1 is SGHNT and CDR2 YYREEE (reference sequence). CDR3 sequence (DNA): TGTGCCAGCAGCTTTACCCCAGGCAGCTATGGCTACACCTTC. Amino acid sequence: CASSFTPGSYGYTF.

This clone was seen more than once but under ten times. The chain uses TRBV25-1 and TRBJ2-3; TRBD2 matches 10 bases. V shed 6 bases and J 0 bases; nucleotides not matched to a gene: 0. The CDR3 contains 14 residues. CDR1 and CDR2 (germline): MGHDK, SYGVNS. CDR3 region: CASRTSGSTDTQYF. CDR3 nucleotides: TGTGCCAGCAGGACTAGCGGGAGCACAGATACGCAGTATTTT. Combining the CDR3 with reference TRBV25-1 and TRBJ2-3 gives the whole variable domain EADIYQTPRYLVIGTGKKITLECSQTMGHDKMYWYQQDPGMELHLIHYSYGVNSTEKGDLSSESTVSRIRTEHFPLTLESARPSHTSQYLCASRTSGSTDTQYFGPGTRLTVL.

The rearrangement uses TRBV4-2 and TRBJ1-2, with TRBD1 matching 9 bases. This CDR3 has 17 amino acids. With 0 bases clipped from V and 4 bases from J, the junction kept 9 bases outside the gene matches. From germline, CDR1 is LGHNA and CDR2 YNFKEQ. Here the CDR3 reads CASSQDSDRGSLYGYTF. For the CDR3, the DNA is TGTGCCAGCAGCCAAGATTCAGACAGGGGGTCCCTCTATGGCTACACCTTC.

The CDR3 DNA reads as TGTGCCAGCGGCAGAACCCGCTCCTACAATGAGCAGTTCTTC. It codes for CASGRTRSYNEQFF. This chain connects TRBV7-2 to TRBJ2-1; D ambiguous. The germline V and J ends were trimmed by 8 bases and 0 bases, with 11 bases remaining between them. The V gene's germline CDR1 is SGHTA and CDR2 FQGNSA. The CDR3 sequence is 14 residues long.

The rearrangement uses TRBV5-8 and TRBJ2-7; possibly TRBD2 for D (5 bases). The CDR3 length is 15 residues. Per germline, CDR1 SGHTS and CDR2 YDEGEE. The V end lost 2 bases, the J end lost 2 bases, and 14 bases lay between the germline ends. The CDR3 nucleotides read TGTGCCAGCAGCTTTTTAGCGAGTGGGCCCTACGAGCAGTACTTC. Translating gives CASSFLASGPYEQYF.

The V gene is TRBV3-1 (or the pseudogene TRBV3-2), the J gene TRBJ2-5; tentative D call: TRBD2 (5 bases). This CDR3 is 17 amino acids long. From germline, CDR1 is LGHDT and CDR2 YNNKEL (reference sequence). The ends were cut back, 2 bases at V and 5 bases at J, with 21 bases in the middle. CDR3 coding DNA: TGTGCCAGCAGCCAAACGGGATGGGTAGCGCCCCAGGAGACCCAGTACTTC. Residues: CASSQTGWVAPQETQYF.

The chain combines TRBV11-2 with TRBJ2-5; no firm D call. There are 17 residues in the CDR3. Deletions cut 0 bases from V and 10 bases from J, with 24 bases between. Germline assignment: CDR1 SGHAT and CDR2 FQNNGV. CDR3 nucleotides: TGTGCCAGCAGCTTAGATATGGTCAGAACCCTCACGGGTGGCCAGTACTTC. The encoded protein is CASSLDMVRTLTGGQYF.

The chain joins TRBV7-2 to TRBJ1-6; D is undetermined. Germline V gene data show CDR1 as SGHTA and CDR2 as FQGNSA. Trimming shortened V by 5 bases and J by 0 bases, and 5 bases separated the two germline ends. CDR3 length: 14 amino acids. CDR3 sequence: CASSLSSYNSPLHF. The DNA of the CDR3 is TGTGCCAGCAGCCTAAGCTCCTATAATTCACCCCTCCACTTT.

This sequence joins TRBV10-3 and TRBJ1-5, with 11 bases matching TRBD1. J lost 5 bases, V lost 7 bases, and 4 bases had no gene match. The CDR3 has 14 residues. Germline CDR1 and CDR2: ENHRY and SYGVKD. CDR3 amino acids: CAIKGQGADQPQHF. In DNA form, the CDR3 reads TGTGCCATCAAAGGACAGGGGGCTGATCAGCCCCAGCATTTT.

J is TRBJ2-1 and V is TRBV18; a possible D gene is TRBD1 (6 bases). With 6 bases removed from V and 2 bases from J, the gap between germline ends came to 11 bases. Germline lookup yields CDR1 KGHSH and CDR2 LQKENI. The CDR3 has 14 residues. Here the CDR3 DNA reads TGTGCCAGCTCGCCTAGGGACACCTACAATGAGCAGTTCTTC. It is translated as CASSPRDTYNEQFF.

This chain connects TRBV27 to TRBJ2-2; D is uncertain. CDR1 MNHEY and CDR2 SMNVEV come from the germline V gene (reference sequence). The V gene lost 4 bases and the J gene lost 4 bases, with 10 bases spanning the gap. The CDR3 sequence is 14 residues long. The CDR3, as DNA: TGTGCCAGCAGTTACCGGAGACCCACCGGGGAGCTGTTTTTT. Protein product: CASSYRRPTGELFF.

This clone turned up a few times. The V gene is TRBV6-1, the J gene TRBJ2-7, with 7 bases identical to TRBD1. The CDR3 is made up of 18 amino acids. CDR1 MNHNS and CDR2 SASEGT come from the germline V gene. V lost 1 base to trimming and J lost 2 bases; unmatched junction nucleotides: 14. The CDR3 sequence is CASSEGEKKGAIPYEQYF. CDR3 DNA: TGTGCCAGCAGTGAAGGGGAGAAGAAGGGGGCAATTCCCTACGAGCAGTACTTC.

The chain links TRBV19 to TRBJ1-5; 9 bases align to TRBD1. The CDR3 has 15 amino acids. Germline CDR1 is LNHDA and CDR2 is SQIVND (reference sequence). V shed 7 bases and J 5 bases; nucleotides not matched to a gene: 9. DNA for the CDR3: TGTGCCAGTAAACAGGACAGGGGAATAGATCAGCCCCAGCATTTT. This sequence encodes CASKQDRGIDQPQHF. The entire variable domain, with the rest obtained from reference TRBV19 and TRBJ1-5, is as follows: DGGITQSPKYLFRKEGQNVTLSCEQNLNHDAMYWYRQDPGQGLRLIYYSQIVNDFQKGDIAEGYSVSREKKESFPLTVTSAQKNPTAFYLCASKQDRGIDQPQHFGDGTRLSIL.

This clone occurred many times. V usage is TRBV7-9 and J usage is TRBJ1-4; D ambiguous. CDR1 SEHNR and CDR2 FQNEAQ come from the germline V gene (reference sequence). V lost 2 bases, J lost 8 bases, and 15 bases lay in between. The CDR3 runs to 15 residues. CDR3 amino acids: CASSLREGLGEKLFF. CDR3 nucleotide sequence: TGTGCCAGCAGCTTACGAGAGGGCCTTGGGGAAAAACTGTTTTTT.

J is TRBJ1-5 and V is TRBV2; the match to TRBD1 covers 10 bases. Germline values: CDR1 SNHLY, CDR2 FYNNEI. The V gene end was trimmed by 5 bases and the J gene end by 7 bases; junction bases not matched to a gene: 11. CDR3 length: 16 residues. Here the CDR3 reads CASSLLGDRGSQPQHF. As DNA, the CDR3 is TGTGCCAGCAGTCTTTTGGGGGACAGGGGTAGCCAGCCCCAGCATTTT.

The chain carries TRBV20-1 and TRBJ2-1; D unresolved. The CDR3 covers 12 residues. Germline loops: CDR1 DFQATT, CDR2 SNEGSKA (reference sequence). V was cut by 3 bases and J by 5 bases, with 8 bases left in between. CDR3 amino acids: CSASRVNNEQFF. The CDR3 bases are TGCAGTGCTAGTCGGGTCAACAATGAGCAGTTCTTC.

This rearrangement joins TRBV7-9 to TRBJ1-1; TRBD1 matches 7 bases. V was pared by 7 bases and J by 4 bases, with 6 bases of the junction left unmatched. Looked up from germline, CDR1 is SEHNR and CDR2 is FQNEAQ (reference sequence). The CDR3 spans 13 residues. The DNA for the CDR3 is TGTGCCAGCAAGAAGGGGACAGTCACTGAAGCTTTCTTT. Translating it yields CASKKGTVTEAFF.